This paragraph covers one T cell receptor beta chain sequence. Antigen: not known. Every donor had one or more pre-ART and two or more post-ART PBMC samples. Every single participant having HIV got treatment inside the United States. V lost 5 bases to trimming and J lost 5 bases; unmatched junction nucleotides: 5. This CDR3 has 13 amino acids. Germline CDR1 is MNHEY and CDR2 is SMNVEV (reference sequence). This entry is derived from a study of long-term antiretroviral therapy in people with HIV. Study observations and caveats: Blood collection from about 2003 to 2018 possibly occurred under older ART regimens. Controls showed broader CDR3 length ranges than did the HIV repertoires.

They ran version v3.0 of the immunoSEQ assay at survey level. Assay used: immunoSEQ multiplex PCR; TCRdb lists only in-frame clones, some missing. The sample lists under 45,000 clones, about four fifths occurring once. Sample: unsorted PBMCs, taken 1 year after starting antiretroviral therapy. The V call is TRBV27, the J call TRBJ1-1; 7 bases align to TRBD1. The sequence was obtained from a man aged 18-30 years with HIV. CDR3 residues: CASSPGGRTEAFF. CDR3 in DNA: TGTGCCAGCAGTCCAGGGGGGAGAACTGAAGCTTTCTTT.